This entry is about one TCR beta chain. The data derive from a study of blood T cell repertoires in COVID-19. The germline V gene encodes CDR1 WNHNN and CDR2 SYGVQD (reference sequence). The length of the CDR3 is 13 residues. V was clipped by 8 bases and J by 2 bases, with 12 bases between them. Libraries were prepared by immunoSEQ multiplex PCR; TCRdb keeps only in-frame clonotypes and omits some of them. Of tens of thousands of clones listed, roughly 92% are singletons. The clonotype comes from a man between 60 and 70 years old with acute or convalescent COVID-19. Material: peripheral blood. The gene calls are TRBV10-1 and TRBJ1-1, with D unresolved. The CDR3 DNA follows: TGCGCCAGCGGGGAGGCAGGAAACACTGAAGCTTTCTTT. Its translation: CASGEAGNTEAFF.